The 2 T cell receptor beta chains below were found in one sample sequenced in a study of T-cell memory formation after mild COVID-19. One entry per CDR3 protein results from TCRdb running MiXCR on the 5' RACE reads. The profile shows more than 250,000 distinct CDR3 sequences, about 17% of them singletons. Sequencing was performed on PBMCs or a T cell subset sorted from them (not recorded which). The receptors were gathered from a man between 18 and 35 years old who had mild COVID-19 (a few samples of this study predate the infection). Cell type and time point are not known.

The chain is built from TRBV25-1 and TRBJ2-3; no firm D call. This CDR3 has 14 residues. The germline V gene has CDR1 MGHDK and CDR2 SYGVNS. V was trimmed by 6 bases and J by 6 bases, leaving 16 bases between them. The CDR3 sequence: CASRRIGVTDTQYF. The DNA for the CDR3 is TGTGCCAGCAGACGAATTGGGGTGACGGATACGCAGTATTTT.

This chain connects TRBV9 to TRBJ2-5; D is unclear. Germline CDR1 SGDLS, CDR2 YYNGEE. The V end lost 2 bases, the J end lost 2 bases, and 10 bases lay between the germline ends. The CDR3 runs to 14 residues. DNA for the CDR3: TGTGCCAGCAGCGTCCGAGGCGTTCAAGAGACCCAGTACTTC. Translation: CASSVRGVQETQYF.